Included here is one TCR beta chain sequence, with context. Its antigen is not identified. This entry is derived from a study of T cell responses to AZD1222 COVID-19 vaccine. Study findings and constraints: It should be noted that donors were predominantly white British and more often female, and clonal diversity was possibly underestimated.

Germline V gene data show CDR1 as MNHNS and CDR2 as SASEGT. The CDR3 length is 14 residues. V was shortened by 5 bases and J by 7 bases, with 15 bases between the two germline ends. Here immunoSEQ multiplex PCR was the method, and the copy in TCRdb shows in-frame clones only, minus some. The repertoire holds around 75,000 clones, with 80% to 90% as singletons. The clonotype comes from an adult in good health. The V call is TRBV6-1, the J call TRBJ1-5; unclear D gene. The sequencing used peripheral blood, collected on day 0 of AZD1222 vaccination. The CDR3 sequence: CASSSLRPEQPQHF. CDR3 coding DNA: TGTGCCAGCAGTTCTCTCAGGCCCGAACAGCCCCAGCATTTT.